This entry lists 13 T cell receptor beta chains sequenced from one sample in a study of blood T cell repertoires in COVID-19. The table came from immunoSEQ multiplex PCR; TCRdb's copy has only in-frame clones and leaves some out. The sample has around 100,000 clones, about 89% seen once. The sample taken for sequencing was peripheral blood. The receptors here all came from a human donor with active COVID-19. The donor label of this sample is uncertain.

In its sample, this clone was seen once. This chain joins TRBV9 and TRBJ2-3; 7 positions match TRBD2. This CDR3 comprises 15 residues. From germline, CDR1 is SGDLS and CDR2 YYNGEE. V lost 2 bases and J lost 4; bases outside the gene matches: 7. CDR3 amino acids: CASSVAGVGPDTQYF. CDR3 nucleotide sequence: TGTGCCAGCAGCGTCGCGGGGGTGGGGCCAGATACGCAGTATTTT.

The rearrangement uses TRBV4-1 and TRBJ1-1; TRBD1 matches at 8 bases. V lost 4 bases and J lost 3; bases outside the gene matches: 10. The CDR3 has 16 amino acids. Germline lookup yields CDR1 MGHRA and CDR2 YSYEKL. In nucleotides, the CDR3 is TGCGCCAGCAGCCCCCAGGGGGCGGGAATCGACACTGAAGCTTTCTTT. Its translation is CASSPQGAGIDTEAFF.

The rearrangement uses TRBV19 and TRBJ2-1; 7 positions match TRBD2. The junction had 10 bases not matched to a gene; V was cut back by 8 bases and J by 3 bases. Per the germline V gene, CDR1 is LNHDA and CDR2 is SQIVND (reference sequence). This CDR3 spans 15 amino acids. The DNA for the CDR3 is TGTGCCAGTCACTTCGAAGCGGGGAACTACAATGAGCAGTTCTTC. Translating it yields CASHFEAGNYNEQFF.

This clone has only one observation. The V and J genes are TRBV28 and TRBJ2-1; 7 bases map to TRBD2. The germline V gene encodes CDR1 MDHEN and CDR2 SYDVKM. Trimming cost V 7 bases and J 3 bases; bases outside gene matches: 9. CDR3 length: 15 residues. The CDR3 DNA reads as TGTGCCAGCACCCTTTGGGGGAGGGACTACAATGAGCAGTTCTTC. Its protein product is CASTLWGRDYNEQFF.

This chain connects TRBV15 to TRBJ1-4, with D hard to call. The germline gives CDR1 LNHNV, CDR2 YYDKDF (reference sequence). The V gene lost 1 base and the J gene lost 5 bases, with 11 bases spanning the gap. This CDR3 comprises 15 residues. CDR3 nucleotide sequence: TGTGCCACCAGCAGAGTGGCAGACTCAAATGAAAAACTGTTTTTT. Amino acid sequence: CATSRVADSNEKLFF.

The chain recombines TRBV27 with TRBJ2-5, with 9 bases fitting TRBD1. The CDR3 covers 18 residues. V lost 3 bases to trimming and J lost 5 bases; unmatched junction nucleotides: 16. The V gene's germline CDR1 is MNHEY and CDR2 SMNVEV (reference sequence). The CDR3 protein is CASSFSSRNRGRGETQYF. The DNA for the CDR3 is TGTGCCAGCAGTTTCTCCTCCCGGAACAGGGGGCGGGGGGAGACCCAGTACTTC.

In DNA, the CDR3 is TGTGCCAGCAGCCATCTTGGGGGGACTGGCGGGGGCGCCTACGAGCAGTACTTC. It is translated as CASSHLGGTGGGAYEQYF. The chain combines TRBV4-2 with TRBJ2-7; tentative D call: TRBD2 (7 bases). The CDR3 length is 18 residues. Germline loops: CDR1 LGHNA, CDR2 YNFKEQ. V lost 3 bases to trimming and J lost 2 bases, with 23 bases between them.

The chain couples TRBV2 to TRBJ1-2, with 7 bases matching TRBD1. CDR1 is SNHLY and CDR2 is FYNNEI in the germline V gene. The CDR3 loop spans 14 amino acids. The junction had 9 bases not matched to a gene; V was cut back by 7 bases and J by 4 bases. CDR3 nucleotides: TGTGCCAGCACCACCCACAGGGGCCCCTATGGCTACACCTTC. It yields the protein CASTTHRGPYGYTF.

The chain couples TRBV12-3 or TRBV12-4 to TRBJ1-1; D perhaps matches TRBD1 (6 bases). V lost 6 bases and J lost 5, with 13 bases in between. The CDR3 is 13 amino acids. CDR3 bases: TGTGCCAGCAGCCCAGGGGCTGGGACTGAAGCTTTCTTT. Its translation: CASSPGAGTEAFF.

The chain links TRBV27 to TRBJ1-1; the D gene is possibly TRBD1 (5 bases). Trimming cost V 6 bases and J 7 bases, with 24 bases left between them. The CDR3 is 16 residues long. The V gene's germline CDR1 is MNHEY and CDR2 SMNVEV (reference sequence). The CDR3 DNA sequence: TGTGCCAGCAGCCCCCTGGCCTCCAGGGAGGGAGGTGAAGCTTTCTTT. The encoded protein is CASSPLASREGGEAFF.

This clone was counted once. CDR3 region: CATQGAGVNQPQHF. The CDR3 DNA follows: TGTGCCACTCAGGGGGCAGGAGTCAATCAGCCCCAGCATTTT. The genes are TRBV15 and TRBJ1-5, with TRBD1 matching over 8 bases. The CDR3 contains 14 residues. The ends lost 9 bases at V and 3 bases at J; junction bases unmatched: 7. Germline CDR1 and CDR2: LNHNV and YYDKDF (reference sequence).

The chain couples TRBV6-5 to TRBJ2-1; 7 bases match TRBD2. CDR1 and CDR2 (germline): MNHEY, SVGAGI. V was clipped by 6 bases and J by 7 bases; unmatched bases: 9. This CDR3 is 14 amino acids long. The CDR3 loop reads CASRLRLAQNEQFF. CDR3 DNA sequence: TGTGCCAGCAGACTTAGACTAGCCCAGAATGAGCAGTTCTTC.

This chain uses TRBV25-1 with TRBJ2-2; 10 bases agree with TRBD1. CDR3 size: 18 residues. V dropped 1 base and J dropped 7; count of bases not matched to a gene: 12. Germline V gene lookup returns CDR1 MGHDK and CDR2 SYGVNS. The CDR3 sequence is CASSEFGTGEWVDGELFF. The CDR3, as DNA: TGTGCCAGCAGTGAATTCGGGACAGGGGAGTGGGTCGACGGGGAGCTGTTTTTT.